These 15 T cell receptor beta chains share one sample of origin, sequenced in a study of blood T cell repertoires in COVID-19 (dated by TCRdb to about 2020). The library was generated by the immunoSEQ multiplex PCR assay. TCRdb limited this immuneACCESS table to in-frame rearrangements with V and J called. A share of clones is missing; checked studies link under half to unresolved V genes, and the rest is unexplained. Within this sample are 250,000 to 300,000 clones, with more than 75% of them counted one time only. In total, the top ten clones hold 6.6% of the sample. The sample comprised PBMCs or T cells enriched from blood (not recorded which). These receptors came from a woman between 50 and 59 years old who had been exposed to COVID-19.

The rearrangement joins TRBV28 to TRBJ1-2; TRBD1 aligns across 10 bases. With 4 bases clipped from V and 8 bases from J, the junction kept 10 bases outside the gene matches. Germline CDR1 reads MDHEN; CDR2 reads SYDVKM. CDR3 length: 15 residues. For the CDR3, the DNA is TGTGCCAGCAGTTCAACCGGGACAGGGGCGCGAGGCTACACCTTC. Translated, it gives CASSSTGTGARGYTF.

This rearrangement joins TRBV7-9 to TRBJ1-6; weak D call: TRBD1 (5 bases). V shed 3 bases and J shed 7 bases, with 10 bases lying between them. Germline values: CDR1 SEHNR, CDR2 FQNEAQ (reference sequence). This CDR3 is built from 14 residues. CDR3 sequence reads: CASSFLGRNSPLHF. The CDR3, as DNA: TGTGCCAGCAGCTTTTTGGGGCGGAATTCACCCCTCCACTTT.

The CDR3: CASRSGTEDEQYF. CDR3 coding DNA: TGTGCCAGCAGAAGTGGGACAGAGGACGAGCAGTACTTC. The chain couples TRBV12-3 or TRBV12-4 to TRBJ2-7; TRBD1 matches at 7 bases. This CDR3 is 13 amino acids long. With 6 bases clipped from V and 5 bases from J, the junction kept 7 bases outside the gene matches.

The chain carries TRBV12-3 or TRBV12-4 and TRBJ2-7; tentative D call: TRBD2 (5 bases). Trimming shortened V by 3 bases and J by 6 bases, and 12 bases separated the two germline ends. The CDR3 is 13 amino acids. CDR3 coding DNA: TGTGCCAGCAGTTTCGTGGGGAGCGCCGAGCAGTACTTC. It translates to CASSFVGSAEQYF.

The rearrangement joins TRBV24-1 to TRBJ1-1; 10 nucleotides line up with TRBD1. This CDR3 spans 13 amino acids. V shed 5 bases, J shed 7 bases, and the junction held 3 bases outside the gene matches. Germline CDR1 KGHDR, CDR2 SFDVKD. CDR3 region: CATSAGQGLEAFF. CDR3 coding DNA: TGTGCCACCAGTGCGGGACAGGGGCTTGAAGCTTTCTTT.

This clone showed up just a few times. CDR3 DNA: TGTGCCAGCCGGTGGGGGGGCGCCGGACAGCCCCAGCATTTT. Residues: CASRWGGAGQPQHF. The chain combines TRBV28 with TRBJ1-5; perhaps TRBD1 as D (6 bases). The CDR3 loop spans 14 amino acids. Germline CDR1 is MDHEN and CDR2 is SYDVKM. Between the trimmed V and J ends, which lost 8 bases and 7 bases, there was a span of 18 bases.

This chain uses TRBV7-6 with TRBJ1-1; D gene ambiguous. The germline V and J ends were trimmed by 3 bases and 7 bases, with 12 bases remaining between them. The germline gives CDR1 SGHVS, CDR2 FNYEAQ. The length of the CDR3 is 13 residues. The CDR3 sequence: CASSFDQAGEAFF. CDR3 sequence (DNA): TGTGCCAGCAGCTTTGATCAGGCGGGTGAAGCTTTCTTT.

V is TRBV6-5 and J is TRBJ1-6; unclear D gene. Trimming took off 6 bases at V and 0 bases at J, with 9 bases between the two ends. Germline CDR1 MNHEY, CDR2 SVGAGI. CDR3 length equals 15 residues. The DNA of the CDR3 is TGTGCCAGCAGGTCTCATAGCTCCTATAATTCACCCCTCCACTTT. Translating gives CASRSHSSYNSPLHF.

The V gene is TRBV5-4, the J gene TRBJ2-1; 7 positions agree with TRBD1. Per germline, CDR1 SGHNT and CDR2 YYREEE (reference sequence). CDR3 length: 16 residues. With V trimmed by 5 bases and J by 0 bases, 8 bases remained unmatched. CDR3 region: CASRSPGQSSYNEQFF. The CDR3 region has the DNA TGTGCCAGCAGGTCCCCGGGACAGAGCTCCTACAATGAGCAGTTCTTC.

CDR3 sequence reads: CASSDKTVMNTEAFF. The CDR3 DNA is TGTGCCAGCAGTGACAAGACAGTTATGAACACTGAAGCTTTCTTT. This chain joins TRBV6-4 and TRBJ1-1; tentative D call: TRBD1 (5 bases). Germline values: CDR1 MRHNA, CDR2 SNTAGT. V was trimmed by 2 bases and J by 0 bases, leaving 10 bases between them. This CDR3 comprises 15 residues.

The rearrangement links TRBV19 to TRBJ1-1; D remains ambiguous. The CDR3 loop spans 11 amino acids. Germline loops: CDR1 LNHDA, CDR2 SQIVND (reference sequence). Trimming left V 6 bases short and J 10 bases short, with 12 bases between. CDR3 sequence reads: CASSEHGRAFF. CDR3 nucleotide sequence: TGTGCCAGTAGCGAACACGGGAGAGCTTTCTTT.

This rearrangement joins TRBV5-6 to TRBJ2-1; the D is unclear. Trimming pared 6 bases from V and 4 bases from J, leaving 11 bases between. From germline, CDR1 is SGHDT and CDR2 YYEEEE. This CDR3 contains 13 residues. The CDR3 protein is CASTPRPYNEQFF. CDR3 bases: TGTGCCAGCACGCCGAGGCCATACAATGAGCAGTTCTTC.

The chain combines TRBV19 with TRBJ1-5; a weak D match, TRBD1 (5 bases). This CDR3 contains 14 residues. V was shortened by 3 bases and J by 5 bases, with 11 bases between the two germline ends. Germline V gene data show CDR1 as LNHDA and CDR2 as SQIVND (reference sequence). The CDR3 bases are TGTGCCAGTAGTATTACGCGGGGCTATCAGCCCCAGCATTTT. Translated: CASSITRGYQPQHF.

The J gene is TRBJ2-1, the V gene TRBV29-1, with 10 bases aligning to TRBD2. The germline V gene encodes CDR1 SQVTM and CDR2 ANQGSEA. This CDR3 spans 15 amino acids. Germline trimming cut 4 bases from V and 3 bases from J; bases unmatched to any gene: 6. Written as DNA, the CDR3 is TGCAGCGTTGCCAGCGGGGGGGGTCTCTACAATGAGCAGTTCTTC. It translates to CSVASGGGLYNEQFF.

The chain recombines TRBV2 with TRBJ1-5, with 7 bases that match TRBD1. V trimming: 4 bases; J trimming: 9 bases; junction bases outside the gene matches: 15. From germline, CDR1 is SNHLY and CDR2 FYNNEI. This CDR3 spans 16 amino acids. CDR3 sequence reads: CASSAKGQMALRPQHF. CDR3 DNA sequence: TGTGCCAGCAGTGCCAAGGGACAGATGGCCTTGAGGCCCCAGCATTTT.